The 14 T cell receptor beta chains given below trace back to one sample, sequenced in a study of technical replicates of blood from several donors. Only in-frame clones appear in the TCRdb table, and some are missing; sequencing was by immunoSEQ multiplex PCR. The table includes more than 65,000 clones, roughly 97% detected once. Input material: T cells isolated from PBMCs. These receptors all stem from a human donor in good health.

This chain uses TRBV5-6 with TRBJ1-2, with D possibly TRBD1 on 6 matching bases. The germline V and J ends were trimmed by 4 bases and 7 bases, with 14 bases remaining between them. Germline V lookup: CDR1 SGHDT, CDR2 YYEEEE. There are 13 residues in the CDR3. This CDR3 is CASSRGGLRGYTF. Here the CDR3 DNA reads TGTGCCAGCAGCCGAGGGGGTTTACGTGGCTACACCTTC.

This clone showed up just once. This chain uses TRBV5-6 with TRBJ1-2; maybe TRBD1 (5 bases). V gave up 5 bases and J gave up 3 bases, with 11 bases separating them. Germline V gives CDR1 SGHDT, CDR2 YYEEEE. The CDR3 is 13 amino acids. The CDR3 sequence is CASRVDSYYGYTF. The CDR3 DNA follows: TGTGCCAGCAGAGTTGACAGCTACTATGGCTACACCTTC.

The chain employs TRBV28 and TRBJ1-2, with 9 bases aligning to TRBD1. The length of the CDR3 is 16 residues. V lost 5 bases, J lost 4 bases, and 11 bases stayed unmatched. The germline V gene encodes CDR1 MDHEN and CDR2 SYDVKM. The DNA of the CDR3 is TGTGCCAGCAGTCCGGGACAGGGACGCCATAGCTATGGCTACACCTTC. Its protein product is CASSPGQGRHSYGYTF.

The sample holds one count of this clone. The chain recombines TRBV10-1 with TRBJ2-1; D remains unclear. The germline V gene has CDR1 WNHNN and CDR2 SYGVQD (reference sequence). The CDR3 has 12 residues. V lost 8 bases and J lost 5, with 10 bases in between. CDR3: CASGGRDNEQFF. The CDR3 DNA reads TGCGCCAGCGGCGGCCGGGACAATGAGCAGTTCTTC.

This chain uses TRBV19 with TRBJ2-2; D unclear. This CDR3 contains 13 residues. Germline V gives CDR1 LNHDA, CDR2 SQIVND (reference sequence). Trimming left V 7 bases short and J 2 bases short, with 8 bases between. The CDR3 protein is CASNEFNTGELFF. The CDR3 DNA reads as TGTGCCAGTAACGAGTTCAACACCGGGGAGCTGTTTTTT.

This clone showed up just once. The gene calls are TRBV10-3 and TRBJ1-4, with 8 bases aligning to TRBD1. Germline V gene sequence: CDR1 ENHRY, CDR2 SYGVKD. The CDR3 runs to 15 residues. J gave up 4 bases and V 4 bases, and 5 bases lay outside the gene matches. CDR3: CAISAGQENNEKLFF. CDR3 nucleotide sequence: TGTGCCATCAGTGCGGGACAGGAGAATAATGAAAAACTGTTTTTT.

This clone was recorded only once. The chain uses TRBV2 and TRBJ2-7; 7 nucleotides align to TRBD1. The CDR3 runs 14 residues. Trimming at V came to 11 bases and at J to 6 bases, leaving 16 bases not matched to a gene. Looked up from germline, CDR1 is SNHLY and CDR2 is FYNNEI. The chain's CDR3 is CAAQGVQRNGEQYF. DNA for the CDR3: TGTGCCGCGCAGGGGGTACAGCGGAACGGCGAGCAGTACTTC.

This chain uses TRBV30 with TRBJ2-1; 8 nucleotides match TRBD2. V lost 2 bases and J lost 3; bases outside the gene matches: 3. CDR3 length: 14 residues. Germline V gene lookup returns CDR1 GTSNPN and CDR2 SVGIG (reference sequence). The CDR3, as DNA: TGTGCCTGGAGTCGGGGGACTAGCTACAATGAGCAGTTCTTC. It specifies CAWSRGTSYNEQFF.

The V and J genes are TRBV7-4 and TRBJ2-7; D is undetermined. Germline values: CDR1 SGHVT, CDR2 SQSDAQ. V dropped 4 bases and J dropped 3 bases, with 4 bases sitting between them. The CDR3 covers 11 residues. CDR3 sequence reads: CASSSNYEQYF. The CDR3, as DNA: TGTGCCAGCAGCTCTAACTACGAGCAGTACTTC.

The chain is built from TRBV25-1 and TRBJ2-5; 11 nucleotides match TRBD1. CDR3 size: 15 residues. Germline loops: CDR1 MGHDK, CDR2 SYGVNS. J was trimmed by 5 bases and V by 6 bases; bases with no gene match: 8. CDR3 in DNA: TGTGCCAGCAGCCTTGGACAGGGGGCTCGGGAGACCCAGTACTTC. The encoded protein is CASSLGQGARETQYF.

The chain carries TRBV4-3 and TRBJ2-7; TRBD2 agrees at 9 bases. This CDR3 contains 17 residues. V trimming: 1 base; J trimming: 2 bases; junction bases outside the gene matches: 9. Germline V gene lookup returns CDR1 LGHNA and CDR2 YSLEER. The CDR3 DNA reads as TGCGCCAGCAGCCAAGCGCTAGCGGGATTTGGGACCTACGAGCAGTACTTC. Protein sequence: CASSQALAGFGTYEQYF.

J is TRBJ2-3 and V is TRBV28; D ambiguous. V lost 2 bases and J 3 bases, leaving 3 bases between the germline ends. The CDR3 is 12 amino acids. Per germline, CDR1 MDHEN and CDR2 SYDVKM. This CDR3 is CASSLQTDTQYF. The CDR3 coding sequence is TGTGCCAGCAGTTTACAGACAGATACGCAGTATTTT.

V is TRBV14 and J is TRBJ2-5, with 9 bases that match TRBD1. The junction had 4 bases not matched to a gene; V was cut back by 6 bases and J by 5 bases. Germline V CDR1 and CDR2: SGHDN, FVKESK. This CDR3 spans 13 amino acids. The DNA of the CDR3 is TGTGCCAGCAGGTTACAGGGGGCTGAGACCCAGTACTTC. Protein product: CASRLQGAETQYF.

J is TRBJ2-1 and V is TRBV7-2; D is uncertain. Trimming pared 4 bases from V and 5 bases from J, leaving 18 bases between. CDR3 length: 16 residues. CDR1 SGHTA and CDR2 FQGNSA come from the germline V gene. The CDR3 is CASSSFKRTGNNEQFF. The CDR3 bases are TGTGCCAGCAGCTCCTTCAAGCGAACCGGAAACAATGAGCAGTTCTTC.